Listed below are T cell receptor beta chains from one sample, sequenced in a study of cytomegalovirus exposure and HLA in healthy donors. Assay used: immunoSEQ multiplex PCR; TCRdb lists only in-frame clones, some missing. Of more than 200,000 clones in the sample, 90% were seen once. The sequenced material came from PBMCs. These receptors were taken from a woman under 40 in good health and CMV-seronegative. Each CDR3 is given with its conserved first and last residue. Each record gives: clone size, D gene, J gene, V gene, CDR3 protein, CDR3 DNA. A D gene is named only where the DNA matches it firmly. Size is stated for part of the rows, as once, few or many counts, or as a class when the clone is expanded.

>-|-|TRBJ1-2|TRBV6-1
CASGVQGGYGYTF
TGTGCCAGCGGAGTACAGGGAGGCTATGGCTACACCTTC
>once|-|TRBJ2-7|TRBV5-6
CASNHGGAAAYEQYF
TGTGCCAGCAATCACGGAGGGGCCGCGGCTTACGAGCAGTACTTC
>-|TRBD1|TRBJ1-1|TRBV18
CASSPDRGTEAFF
TGTGCCAGCTCACCAGACAGGGGGACTGAAGCTTTCTTT
>once|-|TRBJ2-5|TRBV11-2
CASHRRPQETQYF
TGTGCCAGCCACAGACGGCCGCAAGAGACCCAGTACTTC
>-|-|TRBJ2-5|TRBV5-5
CASSLVLGGTQYF
TGTGCCAGCAGCTTGGTTCTTGGGGGGACCCAGTACTTC
>-|-|TRBJ2-1|TRBV9
CASSVGDGYNEQFF
TGTGCCAGCAGCGTAGGGGATGGTTACAATGAGCAGTTCTTC
>-|TRBD2|TRBJ2-3|TRBV5-4
CASSLGVAGTSTDTQYF
TGTGCCAGCAGCTTGGGGGTAGCGGGGACTAGCACAGATACGCAGTATTTT
>-|-|TRBJ2-5|TRBV13
CASSLNAEGDQETQYF
TGTGCCAGCAGCTTAAATGCGGAAGGAGATCAAGAGACCCAGTACTTC
>-|-|TRBJ2-5|TRBV9
CASSGDQETQYF
TGTGCCAGCAGCGGGGACCAAGAGACCCAGTACTTC
>-|TRBD1|TRBJ2-7|TRBV19
CASSTDRGVEQYF
TGTGCCAGTAGCACGGACAGGGGGGTCGAGCAGTACTTC